The 7 T cell receptor beta chains below come from one sample, sequenced in a study of cytomegalovirus exposure and HLA in healthy donors. The protocol was immunoSEQ multiplex PCR, while the TCRdb copy is restricted to in-frame clones and leaves out a portion. The data contain about 360,000 clones, more than 80% of them singletons. Sequenced: PBMCs. These receptor sequences come from a woman under 30 in good health and CMV-seronegative.

The chain recombines TRBV7-3 with TRBJ2-1; D is possibly TRBD2 (5 bases). The CDR3 is 13 amino acids. The V gene's germline CDR1 is SGHTA and CDR2 FQGTGA. Deletions cut 5 bases from V and 7 bases from J, with 12 bases between. The CDR3 loop is CASSPTLGNEQFF. The CDR3, as DNA: TGTGCCAGCAGCCCGACACTAGGGAATGAGCAGTTCTTC.

The chain has TRBV28 and TRBJ2-4, with a weak D call TRBD2 (7 bases). Germline assignment: CDR1 MDHEN and CDR2 SYDVKM. V was pared by 7 bases and J by 6 bases, with 19 bases between. The CDR3 runs to 15 residues. The CDR3 region is CASNVVGGPGNIQYF. CDR3 DNA sequence: TGTGCCAGCAACGTCGTGGGGGGGCCGGGAAACATTCAGTACTTC. Full variable domain (outside the CDR3, taken from reference TRBV28 and TRBJ2-4): DVKVTQSSRYLVKRTGEKVFLECVQDMDHENMFWYRQDPGLGLRLIYFSYDVKMKEKGDIPEGYSVSREKKERFSLILESASTNQTSMYLCASNVVGGPGNIQYFGAGTRLSVL.

V gene TRBV2 combines with J gene TRBJ2-4; possible D gene TRBD1, 6 bases. The CDR3 covers 14 residues. Trimming took off 3 bases at V and 2 bases at J, with 8 bases between the two ends. Germline V gives CDR1 SNHLY, CDR2 FYNNEI. CDR3 nucleotide sequence: TGTGCCAGCAGTGAGGACAGCTCCAAAAACATTCAGTACTTC. Protein product: CASSEDSSKNIQYF.

The chain links TRBV4-2 to TRBJ1-1, with D unclear. V dropped 0 bases and J dropped 0 bases, with 8 bases sitting between them. Germline CDR1 and CDR2: LGHNA and YNFKEQ. The CDR3 runs 15 residues. CDR3 in DNA: TGTGCCAGCAGCCAAGAAAACAAATTGAACACTGAAGCTTTCTTT. Its translation: CASSQENKLNTEAFF.

The chain joins TRBV30 to TRBJ1-5, with TRBD1 as a possible D gene (5 bases). Germline CDR1 and CDR2: GTSNPN and SVGIG (reference sequence). Trimming left V 0 bases short and J 4 bases short, with 13 bases between. The CDR3 has 15 residues. CDR3 loop: CAWSVGGVGNQPQHF. The CDR3 DNA is TGTGCCTGGAGTGTGGGAGGGGTCGGAAATCAGCCCCAGCATTTT.

The CDR3 region is CAIRGAGDTGELFF. The CDR3 DNA follows: TGTGCCATCCGGGGGGCGGGAGACACCGGGGAGCTGTTTTTT. The chain recombines TRBV10-3 with TRBJ2-2; D might be TRBD2 (7 bases). The CDR3 runs 14 residues. The germline CDR1 and CDR2 sequences are ENHRY and SYGVKD. With 8 bases removed from V and 3 bases from J, the gap between germline ends came to 13 bases.

The V call is TRBV27, the J call TRBJ2-3, with a possible D match to TRBD2 (7 bases). Trimming shortened V by 5 bases and J by 5 bases, and 20 bases separated the two germline ends. CDR3 size: 16 residues. Germline loops: CDR1 MNHEY, CDR2 SMNVEV (reference sequence). The CDR3 is CASSRRGAPQVDTQYF. CDR3 nucleotide sequence: TGTGCCAGCAGTAGACGGGGGGCTCCTCAGGTAGATACGCAGTATTTT.